The source of this T cell receptor (beta chain) is a study of blood T cell repertoires in COVID-19. For the study at large: Some COVID-19 samples were acute and others convalescent; all came from the United States, Italy and Spain. From T cells, B-cell-depleted T cells, or PBMCs came the material, which was cDNA or gDNA.

Study processing details: Amplification of reference gene primers was used by the study to estimate nucleated cell counts. Assay: immunoSEQ multiplex PCR; the TCRdb copy retains only in-frame clones and omits some. Clone size and V and J calls were adopted from that table, with D and trimming inferred from the DNA. The sample lists around 69,000 clones; 80% to 90% were seen once. Trimming took 4 bases from V and 1 from J, leaving 11 bases between them. CDR1 is SGHRS, CDR2 YFSETQ, per germline. The CDR3 sequence is 14 residues long. Sequencing was performed on peripheral blood. V usage is TRBV5-1 and J usage is TRBJ1-1; D perhaps matches TRBD1 (6 bases). The receptor was derived from a woman in her forties or fifties with active COVID-19. The CDR3: CASSAWGQNTEAFF. Written as DNA, the CDR3 is TGCGCCAGCAGCGCATGGGGACAGAACACTGAAGCTTTCTTT.